The clone carrying this TCR beta chain has more than one count but fewer than ten. The antigen is not known. This specimen comes from a study of shared clonotypes between healthy human individuals. In the study overall: The study drew on two women and a few men aged 18 to 49 as donors.

Study outcomes and limitations: Tissues were not sampled, only blood, and their repertoires likely differ.

Profiling relied on immunoSEQ multiplex PCR, and the TCRdb table lists in-frame clones only, not all of them. The profile shows fewer than 600,000 clones, roughly four fifths of them singletons. The CDR3 totals 14 residues. Germline V gene data show CDR1 as SGHTA and CDR2 as FQGNSA. V dropped 5 bases and J dropped 2 bases, with 12 bases sitting between them. Input material: PBMCs. This chain joins TRBV7-2 and TRBJ1-1, with D possibly being TRBD1 (6 bases). The receptor was isolated from a woman in her forties in good health. Some clones in this sample may be carry-over from other donors' samples. For the CDR3, the DNA is TGTGCCAGCAGCACCCGGACAGCTAACACTGAAGCTTTCTTT. As protein: CASSTRTANTEAFF.